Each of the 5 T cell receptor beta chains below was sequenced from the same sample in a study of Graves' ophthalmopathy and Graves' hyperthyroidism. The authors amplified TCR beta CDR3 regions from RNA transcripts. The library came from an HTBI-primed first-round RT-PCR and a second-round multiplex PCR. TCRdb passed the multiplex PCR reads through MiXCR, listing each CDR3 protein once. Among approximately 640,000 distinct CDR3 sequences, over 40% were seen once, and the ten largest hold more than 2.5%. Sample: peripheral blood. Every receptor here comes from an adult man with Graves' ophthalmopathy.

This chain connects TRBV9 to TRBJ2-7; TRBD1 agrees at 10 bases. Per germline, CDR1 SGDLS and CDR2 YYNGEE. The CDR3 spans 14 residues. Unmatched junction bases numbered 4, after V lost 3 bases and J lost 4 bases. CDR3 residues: CASSDGTGEYEQYF. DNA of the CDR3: TGTGCCAGCAGCGACGGGACAGGGGAGTACGAGCAGTACTTC.

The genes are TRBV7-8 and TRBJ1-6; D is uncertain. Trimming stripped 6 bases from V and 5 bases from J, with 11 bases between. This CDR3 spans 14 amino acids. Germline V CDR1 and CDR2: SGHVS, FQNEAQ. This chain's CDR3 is CASSLGSNNSPLHF. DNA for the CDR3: TGTGCCAGCAGTTTGGGCAGCAATAATTCACCCCTCCACTTT.

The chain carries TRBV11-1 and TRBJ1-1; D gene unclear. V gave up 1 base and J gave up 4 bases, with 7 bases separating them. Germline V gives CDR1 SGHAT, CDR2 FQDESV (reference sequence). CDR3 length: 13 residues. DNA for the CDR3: TGTGCCAGCAGCTTAGGGACGTTCACTGAAGCTTTCTTT. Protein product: CASSLGTFTEAFF. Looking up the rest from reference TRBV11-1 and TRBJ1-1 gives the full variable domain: EAEVAQSPRYKITEKSQAVAFWCDPISGHATLYWYRQILGQGPELLVQFQDESVVDDSQLPKDRFSAERLKGVDSTLKIQPAELGDSAMYLCASSLGTFTEAFFGQGTRLTVV.

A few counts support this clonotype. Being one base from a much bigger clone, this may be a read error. CDR3 DNA sequence: TGTGCCAGTAGTCGGGCCGTGAACACTGCAGCTTTCTTT. Protein: CASSRAVNTAAFF. The rearrangement joins TRBV19 to TRBJ1-1; no definite D call. Germline CDR1 and CDR2: LNHDA and SQIVND (reference sequence). CDR3 size: 13 residues. The variable domain in full, completed from reference TRBV19 and TRBJ1-1, reads DGGITQSPKYLFRKEGQNVTLSCEQNLNHDAMYWYRQDPGQGLRLIYYSQIVNDFQKGDIAEGYSVSREKKESFPLTVTSAQKNPTAFYLCASSRAVNTAAFFGQGTRLTVV.

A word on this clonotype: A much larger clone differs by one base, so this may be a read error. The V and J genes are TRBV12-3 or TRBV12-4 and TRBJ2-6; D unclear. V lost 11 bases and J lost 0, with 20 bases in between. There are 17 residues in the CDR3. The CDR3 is CAGRDGVVYSGANVLTF. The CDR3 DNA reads TGTGCCGGTCGCGATGGGGTGGTTTACTCTGGGGCCAACGTCCTGACTTTC.